Listed below are T cell receptor beta chains from one sample, sequenced in a study of graft-versus-host responses after intestinal transplantation. Using immunoSEQ multiplex PCR, the repertoire was profiled, and TCRdb retains in-frame clones only, with some absent. Here the sample spans some 18,000 clones, roughly 87% being singletons. Sample: PBMCs, taken 14 days after transplant. These receptors originate from a human patient who received an intestinal transplant, so some T cells may come from the graft donor. Each CDR3 is given without its conserved first and last residue. Each record gives: V gene, J gene, clone size, CDR3 protein. Clone size is shown for a subset of rows, as once, few, many or a class of expanded clone.

TRBV10-3,TRBJ2-3,NA,AAFSGGADTQY
TRBV27,TRBJ2-5,NA,ASSLLAGQETQY
TRBV5-1,TRBJ2-3,NA,ASSPRGYTDTQY
TRBV13,TRBJ2-1,NA,ASSLRDRGSNEQF
TRBV10-3,TRBJ1-1,NA,AISFSQGVGDNTEAF
TRBV4-2,TRBJ2-3,NA,ASSPGGETSTDTQY
TRBV10-3,TRBJ2-7,few,AISDETSEGYEQY
TRBV11-3,TRBJ2-7,NA,ASSLASGGTYEQY
TRBV5-5,TRBJ1-1,NA,ASSGTGFSEAF
TRBV28,TRBJ2-7,NA,ASLGQGIYEQY
TRBV6-1,TRBJ2-7,few,ASSDFMGSYEQY
TRBV13,TRBJ1-4,NA,ASSLEQGATEKLF
TRBV2,TRBJ2-2,few,ASSVQGAGELF
TRBV4-1,TRBJ2-3,NA,ASSQDSHNWQY
TRBV7-9,TRBJ2-7,NA,ASSYVGLSGSSYEQY
TRBV28,TRBJ2-3,NA,ASSLFRDTQY
TRBV25-1,TRBJ2-3,NA,ASSEWEGTDTQY
TRBV6-5,TRBJ1-1,NA,ASRTGGFTEAF
TRBV4-1,TRBJ2-1,NA,ASSPTHRTGTGSYNEQF
TRBV27,TRBJ2-7,NA,ASSSRGLADYEQY
TRBV5-4,TRBJ1-1,NA,ASSFRQDTEAF
TRBV4-1,TRBJ1-1,once,ASSQESNTEAF
TRBV19,TRBJ1-1,once,ASSIGRGTEAF
TRBV4-1,TRBJ2-1,NA,ASSHAGEGPF
TRBV7-3,TRBJ2-5,NA,ASSNGLEETQY
TRBV7-6,TRBJ1-4,NA,ASSLVQGWVTNEKLF
TRBV7-3,TRBJ2-3,few,ASSLTGGSTDTQY
TRBV7-3,TRBJ1-1,once,ASSLIGGPTEAF
TRBV28,TRBJ1-1,NA,ASSRGQLYTEAF
TRBV29-1,TRBJ2-1,NA,SVGDRGNEQF
TRBV25-1,TRBJ2-3,NA,ASSNTDRGTQY
TRBV10-3,TRBJ2-7,NA,AISWTGGSYEQY
TRBV27,NA,NA,ASSFGQLYEQY
TRBV6-5,TRBJ2-1,NA,ASSYPTSGSFPEQF
TRBV5-1,TRBJ2-7,once,ASSLAGGSYEQY
TRBV19,TRBJ2-5,NA,ASSQRLGGGAETQY
TRBV4-1,TRBJ2-3,NA,ASSQDPSFPDTQY
TRBV10-1,TRBJ2-7,few,ASSGTTRPYEQY
TRBV19,TRBJ2-7,NA,ASSSRDGAYEQY
TRBV6-6,TRBJ1-1,NA,ASSARDRANTEAF
TRBV5-5,TRBJ2-2,NA,ASSPWAPPVTGELF
TRBV5-1,TRBJ1-1,NA,ASSLSWTNREAF
TRBV19,TRBJ2-7,few,ASSIVSGGAGSYEQY
TRBV4-2,TRBJ2-6,NA,ASSQVTSGGGANVLT
TRBV25-1,TRBJ2-3,NA,ASSELRTDTQY
TRBV4-1,TRBJ2-1,NA,ASSQGWGRNEQF